This T cell receptor beta chain derives from a study of blood T cells in healthy people across ages. Sample-barcoded 5' priming and a J-beta primer mix drove a second PCR of about 6 to 12 cycles. TCRdb reanalysed the 5' RACE reads using MiXCR and keeps one entry per CDR3 protein. The repertoire includes about 1.1 million distinct CDR3 sequences, approximately 38% of them detected once, and roughly 13% sits in the top ten. The sequence derives from a man between 18 and 29 years old in good health. The sample consisted of blood.

The CDR3 DNA follows: TGTGCCAGCAGCTTATTCCCAGGGAGTGGTTCACCCCTCCACTTT. Translating gives CASSLFPGSGSPLHF. The chain uses TRBV7-2 and TRBJ1-6; tentatively, D is TRBD1 (5 bases). Germline V CDR1 and CDR2: SGHTA, FQGNSA. V was cut by 2 bases and J by 9 bases, with 14 bases left in between. The CDR3 extends over 15 amino acids.